This entry features one TCR beta chain sequence. This clonotype was seen many times. No cognate antigen has been identified for it. No qualities accompany the bases; no much larger clone lies one base away. Receptor libraries were prepared by PCR. Instrument on record: Illumina HiSeq 2500. Molecular barcoding was employed in the preparation of TCR libraries, with unique molecular identifiers being used to normalize TCRbeta repertoire quantification. In-frame beta chains were kept once TCRdb had trimmed the public reads at Q25 with fastp and called clones with MiXCR. Records with the same CDR3 protein are collapsed into one entry carrying the most frequent genes and DNA. This sample gives some 240,000 distinct CDR3 sequences in total; around 9.7% of them show up just once. 5% to 5.5% of the sample comes from the top ten. These data originate in a study of T-cell reconstitution after alpha-beta-depleted transplantation in children (dated by TCRdb to the mid-2010s). Turning to the overall study: The study quantitatively tracked T-cell immune reconstitution after TCRalphabeta/CD19-depleted allogeneic hematopoietic cell transplantation in children using TCR repertoire profiling.

The CDR3 runs 15 amino acids, cysteine and phenylalanine included. The sequence is cut down to CDR3 DNA, 45 bases in frame from base 1. The V end loses 1 base and the J end loses 2 bases, and a stretch of 8 bases separates them. This material consisted of PBMCs from the stem cell graft donor, taken from the stem cell graft. The chain employs TRBV12-3 or TRBV12-4 and TRBJ2-2, with no confidently assigned D gene. This clonotype was sampled from a human donor who donated a stem cell graft to a child with SCID. The CDR3 protein sequence reads: CASSLGLLNTGELFF. DNA sequence: TGTGCCAGCAGTTTAGGGCTACTTAACACCGGGGAGCTGTTTTTT.